The T cell receptor (beta chain) described here comes from a study of T cell responses to AZD1222 COVID-19 vaccine. Clones were sequenced by immunoSEQ multiplex PCR, and TCRdb holds only the in-frame ones, with some missing. The table shows some 150,000 clones, with roughly 93% occurring only once. The V end lost 3 bases, the J end lost 0 bases, and 9 bases lay between the germline ends. This CDR3 contains 15 residues. Germline CDR1 is DFQATT and CDR2 is SNEGSKA (reference sequence). This sequence originates from an adult in good health. Sequenced material: peripheral blood, taken on day 0 of MenACWY control vaccination. The chain recombines TRBV20-1 with TRBJ2-6; D remains unclear. CDR3 coding DNA: TGCAGTGCTAGTCCGGTGGGCTCTGGGGCCAACGTCCTGACTTTC. Protein sequence: CSASPVGSGANVLTF.